The 8 T cell receptor beta chains in this list originate from one sample, sequenced in a study of T cell repertoires in cytomegalovirus infection. Antigen specificity for these receptors is unknown. TCRdb re-called the reads through MiXCR, storing one row per CDR3 protein. The sample contains tens of thousands of distinct CDR3 sequences, approximately 24% of which appear only once. The sample consisted of PBMCs, sequenced either directly or after in vitro stimulation (not recorded which). The source of these receptors is a human donor in good health (CMV status not recorded). Some clones in this sample may be carry-over from other donors' samples.

The chain joins TRBV9 to TRBJ2-7; a weak D match, TRBD2 (6 bases). The length of the CDR3 is 17 residues. Trimming removed 0 bases from V and 0 bases from J, with 16 bases in between. CDR1 and CDR2 from the germline V gene are SGDLS and YYNGEE. In DNA form, the CDR3 reads TGTGCCAGCAGCGTAGGAAGCTCGGGACTGAGCTCCTACGAGCAGTACTTC. Protein: CASSVGSSGLSSYEQYF. The entire variable domain, with the rest obtained from reference TRBV9 and TRBJ2-7, is as follows: DSGVTQTPKHLITATGQRVTLRCSPRSGDLSVYWYQQSLDQGLQFLIQYYNGEERAKGNILERFSAQQFPDLHSELNLSSLELGDSALYFCASSVGSSGLSSYEQYFGPGTRLTVT.

This clonotype occurred a few times. This chain links TRBV6-2 or TRBV6-3 with TRBJ2-1; 8 bases are a match to TRBD2. The junction had 9 bases not matched to a gene; V was cut back by 2 bases and J by 9 bases. The germline gives CDR1 MNHEY, CDR2 SVGEGT. There are 15 residues in the CDR3. The DNA of the CDR3 is TGTGCCAGCAGTTACAGACTTGGGGCGGGAGGTGAGCAGTTCTTC. It translates to CASSYRLGAGGEQFF.

This clonotype has a handful of counts. This chain connects TRBV10-1 to TRBJ1-4, with 9 bases matching TRBD1. In germline, CDR1 is WNHNN, CDR2 SYGVQD (reference sequence). V lost 0 bases, J lost 6 bases, and 2 bases stayed unmatched. The CDR3 extends over 15 amino acids. This CDR3 reads CASSESWTGDEKLFF. CDR3 in DNA: TGCGCCAGCAGTGAGTCTTGGACAGGGGATGAAAAACTGTTTTTT.

The chain links TRBV18 to TRBJ2-1, with 8 nucleotides matching TRBD1. Looked up from germline, CDR1 is KGHSH and CDR2 is LQKENI. Trimming cost V 3 bases and J 5 bases; bases outside gene matches: 6. The CDR3 sequence is 15 residues long. CDR3 amino acids: CASSPRGTGHNEQFF. Here the CDR3 DNA reads TGTGCCAGCTCACCCCGGGGGACAGGTCACAATGAGCAGTTCTTC. The full variable domain, rest sourced from reference TRBV18 and TRBJ2-1, is NAGVMQNPRHLVRRRGQEARLRCSPMKGHSHVYWYRQLPEEGLKFMVYLQKENIIDESGMPKERFSAEFPKEGPSILRIQQVVRGDSAAYFCASSPRGTGHNEQFFGPGTRLTVL.

This clonotype was picked up a small number of times. The CDR3, as DNA: TGTGCCAGCAGCTTAGTGGGGGGGAACACTGAAGCTTTCTTT. As protein: CASSLVGGNTEAFF. J is TRBJ1-1 and V is TRBV7-2, with a weak D call TRBD1 (5 bases). Germline V gene data show CDR1 as SGHTA and CDR2 as FQGNSA. Deletions cut 1 base from V and 1 base from J, with 7 bases between. CDR3 length: 14 residues.

The chain recombines TRBV20-1 with TRBJ2-3; 7 bases are a match to TRBD2. CDR1 and CDR2 from the germline V gene are DFQATT and SNEGSKA (reference sequence). The V and J ends lost 3 bases and 1 base, in that order; junction bases with no gene match: 4. The CDR3 runs to 14 residues. CDR3 protein: CSASAGVGTDTQYF. CDR3 DNA sequence: TGCAGTGCTAGCGCGGGAGTTGGCACAGATACGCAGTATTTT.

This clonotype was counted many times. The chain uses TRBV11-3 and TRBJ2-2; TRBD2 matches at 10 bases. Germline loops: CDR1 SGHNT, CDR2 YENEEA. The CDR3 contains 18 residues. V lost 0 bases, J lost 2 bases, and 6 bases stayed unmatched. CDR3 sequence reads: CASSLDRIAGGNTGELFF. The CDR3 region has the DNA TGTGCCAGCAGCTTAGATAGAATAGCGGGAGGCAACACCGGGGAGCTGTTTTTT.

Many counts were recorded for this clonotype. The chain employs TRBV7-2 and TRBJ2-2; D gene ambiguous. V was shortened by 8 bases and J by 4 bases, with 14 bases between the two germline ends. The CDR3 extends over 14 amino acids. CDR1 is SGHTA, CDR2 FQGNSA, per germline. The CDR3 nucleotides are TGTGCCAGCGGACCCCCAAAGCGCACCGGGGAGCTGTTTTTT. This gives the protein CASGPPKRTGELFF.